What follows describes a single TCR beta chain. Its antigen is undetermined. Sequenced by immunoSEQ multiplex PCR; TCRdb stores in-frame clones only, minus some. The table shows tens of thousands of clones, with around 90% occurring only once. These data originate in a study of T cell repertoires and Cas9 in healthy adults. Across the study: Characterization of SpCas9-reactive CD4 and CD8 T cells covered multi-effector potency, cytotoxicity and lineage. Study results and caveats: SpCas9-reactive effector T cells were reportedly restrained in vitro by SpCas9-reactive regulatory T cells.

Material for sequencing was CD4+ effector T cells (CD127+, CD25-, CD137-, CD154-) from PBMCs; culture status not recorded. This clonotype was sampled from a human donor in good health.

The CDR3 region has the DNA TGCGCCAGCAGCTTAGATGCCATATACTACGAGCAGTACTTC. Its translation is CASSLDAIYYEQYF. V gene TRBV5-1 combines with J gene TRBJ2-7; D gene ambiguous. The length of the CDR3 is 14 residues. Germline V gene data show CDR1 as SGHRS and CDR2 as YFSETQ. Trimming took off 2 bases at V and 3 bases at J, with 12 bases between the two ends.